Below, 23 T cell receptor beta chains from the same sample are listed, as sequenced in a study of T cells expressing NK-cell markers (dated by TCRdb to the early 2020s). Libraries were made using 5' RACE. Data came from an Illumina HiSeq 2000. With the reads reprocessed by TCRdb, a single entry stands for each CDR3 protein sequence and no DNA is reported. The sample's clone listing holds approximately 420,000 distinct CDR3 sequences. The ten largest clones represent approximately 12% of the sample. Sequencing was done on a sample of blood T cells: a sorted CD56 or NKG2C T cell subset, CD4+ or CD8+ T cells, or bulk PBMC T cells (not recorded which). These receptors were collected from a woman aged 45 to 65 in good health. Donor details come from another sample of the same person, matched by shared clones.

The chain joins TRBV7-6 to TRBJ2-5; there is no DNA to check the TCRdb D call of TRBD1. In germline, CDR1 is SGHVS, CDR2 FNYEAQ. The CDR3 extends over 16 amino acids. The CDR3: CASSLVGTGTQETQYF.

The rearrangement links TRBV7-9 to TRBJ2-3; lacking DNA, the TRBD2 call made by TCRdb goes unchecked. Looked up from germline, CDR1 is SEHNR and CDR2 is FQNEAQ (reference sequence). This CDR3 region has 13 residues. Here the CDR3 reads CASSSRLADTQYF.

V is TRBV20-1 and J is TRBJ2-4; the D gene TCRdb calls, TRBD2, cannot be checked with no DNA. Germline-derived CDR1 and CDR2 are DFQATT and SNEGSKA (reference sequence). This CDR3 has 16 amino acids. Here the CDR3 reads CSATGTSGRAKNIQYF.

The chain combines TRBV7-9 with TRBJ1-4. The CDR3 consists of 14 residues. Looked up from germline, CDR1 is SEHNR and CDR2 is FQNEAQ (reference sequence). CDR3 loop: CASRMDGPNEKLFF.

The J gene is TRBJ2-1, the V gene TRBV6-5; checking the TCRdb D call of TRBD2 is not possible without DNA. CDR3 size: 15 residues. Germline V gene data show CDR1 as MNHEY and CDR2 as SVGAGI. CDR3 loop: CASTRTSNEWNEQFF.

The chain recombines TRBV28 with TRBJ2-5; the D gene TCRdb calls, TRBD1, cannot be checked with no DNA. The CDR3 covers 15 residues. Germline CDR1 reads MDHEN; CDR2 reads SYDVKM. The CDR3 protein is CASSPDRGRRETQYF.

The chain has TRBV20-1 and TRBJ2-7; the TRBD1 assignment by TCRdb is unverifiable without DNA. The CDR3 loop spans 13 amino acids. Germline loops: CDR1 DFQATT, CDR2 SNEGSKA (reference sequence). The CDR3 sequence: CSAGKGAHYEQYF.

The J gene is TRBJ1-2, the V gene TRBV4-2. CDR3 length: 16 residues. Germline V CDR1 and CDR2: LGHNA, YNFKEQ. CDR3 region: CASSQEADEPNYGYTF.

The genes are TRBV7-2 and TRBJ1-1; checking the TCRdb D call of TRBD1 is not possible without DNA. This CDR3 region has 13 residues. Germline lookup yields CDR1 SGHTA and CDR2 FQGNSA. The CDR3 here is CATAWTGDTEAFF.

The chain is built from TRBV6-2 or TRBV6-3 and TRBJ2-2; TCRdb indicates TRBD1, and absent DNA this call remains unverified. Germline V gene lookup returns CDR1 MNHEY and CDR2 SVGEGT. This CDR3 has 11 residues. This CDR3 is CATDRGGELFF.

The gene calls are TRBV9 and TRBJ2-3. Germline-derived CDR1 and CDR2 are SGDLS and YYNGEE. This CDR3 spans 15 amino acids. This chain's CDR3 is CASSVAESSTDTQYF.

CDR3 protein: CASSHPGQGTYEQYF. The rearrangement joins TRBV4-1 to TRBJ2-7; TCRdb's D gene call, TRBD1, goes unchecked for lack of DNA. Germline V CDR1 and CDR2: MGHRA, YSYEKL. The CDR3 has 15 residues.

The chain joins TRBV12-3 or TRBV12-4 to TRBJ2-7; there is no DNA to check the TCRdb D call of TRBD1. CDR3 length equals 16 residues. The CDR3 reads CASSRSTGTGGYEQYF.

The genes are TRBV29-1 and TRBJ1-1; the TCRdb call, TRBD1, lacks DNA for checking. There are 12 residues in the CDR3. Germline V gene data show CDR1 as SQVTM and CDR2 as ANQGSEA. The CDR3 loop reads CSVDNDRGRAFF.

The V and J genes are TRBV3-1 and TRBJ1-1; TCRdb names TRBD1, which stays unverified in the absence of DNA. This CDR3 contains 13 residues. Germline assignment: CDR1 LGHDT and CDR2 YNNKEL (reference sequence). The CDR3: CASEQQGSTEAFF.

This chain links TRBV14 with TRBJ2-1; checking the TCRdb D call of TRBD1 is not possible without DNA. The germline V gene has CDR1 SGHDN and CDR2 FVKESK. The CDR3 consists of 16 residues. The CDR3 loop is CASSQKDRLASNEQFF.

This chain connects TRBV20-1 to TRBJ2-5; lacking DNA, the TRBD2 call made by TCRdb goes unchecked. CDR1 and CDR2 from the germline V gene are DFQATT and SNEGSKA (reference sequence). This CDR3 has 13 residues. CDR3 amino acids: CSAPAQGPETQYF.

J is TRBJ2-1 and V is TRBV27. Germline CDR1 is MNHEY and CDR2 is SMNVEV (reference sequence). This CDR3 contains 13 residues. CDR3 residues: CASSLGVQNEQFF.

V gene TRBV6-5 combines with J gene TRBJ1-2; TCRdb proposes TRBD1, but this gene call is untestable without DNA. Germline values: CDR1 MNHEY, CDR2 SVGAGI. This CDR3 comprises 13 residues. The CDR3 here is CASSYQGSYGYTF.

The chain employs TRBV5-5 and TRBJ2-5. This CDR3 spans 15 amino acids. Germline assignment: CDR1 SGHKS and CDR2 YYEKEE (reference sequence). The CDR3 sequence is CASSLPKAYQETQYF.

The chain's CDR3 is CASSVEPQNIQYF. This rearrangement joins TRBV9 to TRBJ2-4. CDR1 is SGDLS and CDR2 is YYNGEE in the germline V gene. The CDR3 sequence is 13 residues long.

The rearrangement uses TRBV20-1 and TRBJ2-7; TCRdb's D gene call, TRBD2, goes unchecked for lack of DNA. Germline CDR1 is DFQATT and CDR2 is SNEGSKA (reference sequence). This CDR3 has 15 amino acids. The CDR3 sequence is CSAYSGSEVGYEQYF.

The V and J genes are TRBV12-3 or TRBV12-4 and TRBJ2-4; TCRdb lists TRBD1, though no DNA is available to test this call. This CDR3 comprises 16 residues. This chain's CDR3 is CASSLFRGLAKNIQYF.